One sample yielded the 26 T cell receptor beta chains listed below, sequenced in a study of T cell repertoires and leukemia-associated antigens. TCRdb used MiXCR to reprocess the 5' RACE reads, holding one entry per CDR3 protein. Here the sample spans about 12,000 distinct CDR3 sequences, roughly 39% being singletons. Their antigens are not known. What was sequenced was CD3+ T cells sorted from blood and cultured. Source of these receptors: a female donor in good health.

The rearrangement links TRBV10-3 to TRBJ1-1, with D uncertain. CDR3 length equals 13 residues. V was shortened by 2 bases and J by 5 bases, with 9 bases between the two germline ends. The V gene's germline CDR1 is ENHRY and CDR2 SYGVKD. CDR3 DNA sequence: TGTGCCATCAGTGAGGGGCAGCATACTGAAGCTTTCTTT. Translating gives CAISEGQHTEAFF.

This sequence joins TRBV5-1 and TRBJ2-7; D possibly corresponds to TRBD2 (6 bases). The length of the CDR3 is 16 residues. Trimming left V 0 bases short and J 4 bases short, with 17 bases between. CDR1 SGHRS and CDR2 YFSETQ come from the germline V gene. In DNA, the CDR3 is TGCGCCAGCAGCTTGGAAGCTACGGGGGTTGTTTACGAGCAGTACTTC. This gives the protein CASSLEATGVVYEQYF. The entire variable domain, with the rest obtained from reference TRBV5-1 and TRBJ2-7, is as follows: KAGVTQTPRYLIKTRGQQVTLSCSPISGHRSVSWYQQTPGQGLQFLFEYFSETQRNKGNFPGRFSGRQFSNSRSEMNVSTLELGDSALYLCASSLEATGVVYEQYFGPGTRLTVT.

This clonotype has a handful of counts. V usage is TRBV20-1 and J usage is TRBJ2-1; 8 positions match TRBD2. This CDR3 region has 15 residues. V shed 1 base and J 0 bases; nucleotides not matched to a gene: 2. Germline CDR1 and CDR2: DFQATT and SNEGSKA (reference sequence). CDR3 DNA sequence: TGCAGTGCTAGAGTAAGCGGGAGCTCCTACAATGAGCAGTTCTTC. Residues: CSARVSGSSYNEQFF.

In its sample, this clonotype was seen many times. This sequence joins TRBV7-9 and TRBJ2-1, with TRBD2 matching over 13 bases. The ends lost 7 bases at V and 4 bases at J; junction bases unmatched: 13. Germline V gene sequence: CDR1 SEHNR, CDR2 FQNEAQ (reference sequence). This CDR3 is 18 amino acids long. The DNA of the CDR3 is TGTGCCAGCACCCCATGGACTAGCGGGAGTTTTGTTTACAATGAGCAGTTCTTC. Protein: CASTPWTSGSFVYNEQFF.

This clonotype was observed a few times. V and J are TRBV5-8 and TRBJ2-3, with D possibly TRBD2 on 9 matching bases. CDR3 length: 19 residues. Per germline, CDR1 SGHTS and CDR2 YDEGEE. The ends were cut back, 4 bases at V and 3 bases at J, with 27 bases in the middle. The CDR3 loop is CASSLFLAGYRGLTDTQYF. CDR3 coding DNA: TGTGCCAGCAGCCTGTTCCTAGCGGGATACAGGGGGTTGACAGATACGCAGTATTTT.

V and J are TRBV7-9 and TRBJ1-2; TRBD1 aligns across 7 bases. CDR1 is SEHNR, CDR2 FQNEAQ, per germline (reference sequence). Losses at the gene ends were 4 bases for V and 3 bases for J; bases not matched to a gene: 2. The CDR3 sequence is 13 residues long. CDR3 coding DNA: TGTGCCAGCAGCTGGGACAGCCACTATGGCTACACCTTC. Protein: CASSWDSHYGYTF.

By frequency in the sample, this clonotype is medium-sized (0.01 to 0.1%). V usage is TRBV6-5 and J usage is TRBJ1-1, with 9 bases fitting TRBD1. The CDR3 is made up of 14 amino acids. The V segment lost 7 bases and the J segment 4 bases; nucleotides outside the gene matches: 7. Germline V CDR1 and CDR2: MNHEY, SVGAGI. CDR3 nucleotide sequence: TGTGCCAGCACCCCGACAGGGGGAGGCACTGAAGCTTTCTTT. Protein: CASTPTGGGTEAFF.

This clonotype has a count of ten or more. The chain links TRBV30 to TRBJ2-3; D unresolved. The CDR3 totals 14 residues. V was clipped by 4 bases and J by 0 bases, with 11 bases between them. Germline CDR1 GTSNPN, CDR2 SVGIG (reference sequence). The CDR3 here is CAWTAGFSTDTQYF. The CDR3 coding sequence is TGTGCCTGGACGGCTGGCTTTAGCACAGATACGCAGTATTTT.

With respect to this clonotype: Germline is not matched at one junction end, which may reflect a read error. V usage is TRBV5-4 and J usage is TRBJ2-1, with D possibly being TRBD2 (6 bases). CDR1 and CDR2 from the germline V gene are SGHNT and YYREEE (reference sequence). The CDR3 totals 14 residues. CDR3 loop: CASSSSRTNKEQFF. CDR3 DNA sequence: TGTGCCAGCAGCTCATCGAGGACTAACAAGGAGCAGTTCTTC. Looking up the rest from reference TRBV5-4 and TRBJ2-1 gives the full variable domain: ETGVTQSPTHLIKTRGQQVTLRCSSQSGHNTVSWYQQALGQGPQFIFQYYREEENGRGNFPPRFSGLQFPNYSSELNVNALELDDSALYLCASSSSRTNKEQFFGPGTRLTVL.

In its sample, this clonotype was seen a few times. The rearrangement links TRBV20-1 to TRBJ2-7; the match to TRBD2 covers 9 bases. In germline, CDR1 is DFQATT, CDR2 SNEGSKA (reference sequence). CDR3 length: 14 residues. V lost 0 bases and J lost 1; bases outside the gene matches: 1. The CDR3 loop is CSARETSGSYEQYF. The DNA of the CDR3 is TGCAGTGCTAGAGAGACTAGCGGTTCCTACGAGCAGTACTTC.

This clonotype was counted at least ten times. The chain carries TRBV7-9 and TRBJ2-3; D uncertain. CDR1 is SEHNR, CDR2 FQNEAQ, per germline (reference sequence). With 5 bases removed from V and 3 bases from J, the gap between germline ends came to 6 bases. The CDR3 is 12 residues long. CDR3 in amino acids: CASSLSTDTQYF. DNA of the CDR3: TGTGCCAGCAGCCTTTCGACAGATACGCAGTATTTT.

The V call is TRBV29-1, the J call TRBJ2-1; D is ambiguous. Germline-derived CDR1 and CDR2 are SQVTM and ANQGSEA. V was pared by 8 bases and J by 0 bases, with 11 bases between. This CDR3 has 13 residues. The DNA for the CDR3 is TGCAGCACTGGACCTCTCTCCTACAATGAGCAGTTCTTC. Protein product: CSTGPLSYNEQFF.

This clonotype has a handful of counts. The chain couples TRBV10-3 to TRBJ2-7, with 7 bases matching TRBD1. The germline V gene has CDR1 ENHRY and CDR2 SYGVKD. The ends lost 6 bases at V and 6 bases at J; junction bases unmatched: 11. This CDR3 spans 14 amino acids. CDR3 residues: CAISRQGPGGEQYF. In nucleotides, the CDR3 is TGTGCCATCAGCCGACAGGGTCCTGGGGGCGAGCAGTACTTC.

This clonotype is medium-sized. The CDR3 loop is CASSPGTGYGYTF. The CDR3 bases are TGTGCCAGCAGTCCTGGGACGGGGTATGGCTACACCTTC. The chain employs TRBV28 and TRBJ1-2; D perhaps matches TRBD1 (5 bases). This CDR3 is built from 13 residues. V shed 5 bases and J shed 5 bases, with 12 bases lying between them. Germline values: CDR1 MDHEN, CDR2 SYDVKM.

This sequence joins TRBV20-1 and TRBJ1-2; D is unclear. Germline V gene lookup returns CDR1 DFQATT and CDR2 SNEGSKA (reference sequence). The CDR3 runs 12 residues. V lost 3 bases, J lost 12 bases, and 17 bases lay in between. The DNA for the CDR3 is TGCAGTGCTAGGGGCCTAAGCTCTGGAAACACCTTC. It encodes CSARGLSSGNTF.

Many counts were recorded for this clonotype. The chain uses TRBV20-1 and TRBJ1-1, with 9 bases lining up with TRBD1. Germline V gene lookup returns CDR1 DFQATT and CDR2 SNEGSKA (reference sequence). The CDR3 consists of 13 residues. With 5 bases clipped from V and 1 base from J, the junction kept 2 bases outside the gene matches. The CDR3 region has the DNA TGCAGTGCTTTGACAGGGGGGAACACTGAAGCTTTCTTT. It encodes CSALTGGNTEAFF.

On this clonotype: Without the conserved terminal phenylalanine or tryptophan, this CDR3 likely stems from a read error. As DNA, the CDR3 is TGTGCCAGCAGCCCCCGAATAGCGGGAGGTTCGGCAGATACGCAGTATTCT. It is translated as CASSPRIAGGSADTQYS. The V call is TRBV7-2, the J call TRBJ2-3; 10 nucleotides line up with TRBD2. After removal of 5 bases from V and 4 bases from J, the junction contained 12 bases not matched to a gene. There are 17 residues in the CDR3. Germline lookup yields CDR1 SGHTA and CDR2 FQGNSA.

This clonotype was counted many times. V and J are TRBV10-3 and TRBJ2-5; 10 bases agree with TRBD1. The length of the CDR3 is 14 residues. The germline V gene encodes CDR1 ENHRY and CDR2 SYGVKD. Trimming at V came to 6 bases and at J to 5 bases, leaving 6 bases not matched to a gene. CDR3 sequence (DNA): TGTGCCATCAGCCCCGGGACAGGGGTTGAGACCCAGTACTTC. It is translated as CAISPGTGVETQYF.

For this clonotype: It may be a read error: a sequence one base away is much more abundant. The DNA of the CDR3 is TGCGCCAGTAGAACCGGGACTAGCGGCGAGCAGCACTTC. As protein: CASRTGTSGEQHF. This chain joins TRBV5-1 and TRBJ2-7, with 11 bases aligning to TRBD2. The CDR3 loop spans 13 amino acids. Germline V gives CDR1 SGHRS, CDR2 YFSETQ.

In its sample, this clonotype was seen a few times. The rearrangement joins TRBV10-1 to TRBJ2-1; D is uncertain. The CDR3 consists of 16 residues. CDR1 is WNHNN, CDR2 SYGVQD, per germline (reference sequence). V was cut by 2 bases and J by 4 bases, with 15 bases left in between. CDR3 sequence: CASSEERRKIYNEQFF. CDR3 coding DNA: TGCGCCAGCAGTGAGGAACGGAGAAAGATTTACAATGAGCAGTTCTTC.

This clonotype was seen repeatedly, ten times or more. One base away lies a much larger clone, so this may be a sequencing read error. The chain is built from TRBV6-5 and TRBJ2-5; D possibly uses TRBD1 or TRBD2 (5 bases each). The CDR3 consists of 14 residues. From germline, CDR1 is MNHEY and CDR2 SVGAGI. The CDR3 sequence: CASSHSLGEETQYF. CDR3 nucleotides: TGTGCCAGCAGTCACTCACTAGGGGAAGAGACCCAGTACTTC.

The CDR3 here is CASSQASVSYEQYF. CDR3 sequence (DNA): TGTGCCAGCAGCCAAGCTAGCGTCTCCTACGAGCAGTACTTC. The genes are TRBV11-2 and TRBJ2-7; tentatively, D is TRBD2 (6 bases). The CDR3 is 14 residues long. Germline V CDR1 and CDR2: SGHAT, FQNNGV. V shed 5 bases and J shed 0 bases, with 11 bases lying between them.

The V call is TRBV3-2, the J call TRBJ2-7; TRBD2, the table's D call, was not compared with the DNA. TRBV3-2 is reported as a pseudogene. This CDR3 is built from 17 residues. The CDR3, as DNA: TGTGCCAGCAGCCAAACCGCTAGCGGGCTCCCCCCCTACGAGCAGTACTTC. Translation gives CASSQTASGLPPYEQYF.

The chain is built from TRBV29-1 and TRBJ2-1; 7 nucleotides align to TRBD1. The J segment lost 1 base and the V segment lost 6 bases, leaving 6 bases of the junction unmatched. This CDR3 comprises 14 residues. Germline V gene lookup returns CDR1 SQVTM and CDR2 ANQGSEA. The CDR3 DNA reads TGCAGCGTGGTGACAGGGCCATCCTACAATGAGCAGTTCTTC. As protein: CSVVTGPSYNEQFF.

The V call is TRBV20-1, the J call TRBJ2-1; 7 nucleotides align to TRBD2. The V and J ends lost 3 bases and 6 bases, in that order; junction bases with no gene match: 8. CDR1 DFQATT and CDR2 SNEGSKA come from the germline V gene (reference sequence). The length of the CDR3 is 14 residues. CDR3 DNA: TGCAGTGCTAGGGCGGCGGGAGCGGGCAATGAGCAGTTCTTC. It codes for CSARAAGAGNEQFF.

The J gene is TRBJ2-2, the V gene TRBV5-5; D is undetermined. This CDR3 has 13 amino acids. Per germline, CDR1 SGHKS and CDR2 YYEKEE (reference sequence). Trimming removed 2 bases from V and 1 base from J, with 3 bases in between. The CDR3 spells CASSLQNTGELFF. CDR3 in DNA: TGTGCCAGCAGCTTACAGAACACCGGGGAGCTGTTTTTT.